Ten or more counts support the clone carrying this TCR beta chain. Its target is not known. With 10-nucleotide random UMIs included, cDNA was synthesized by 5'RACE. From the 5' RACE reads, TCRdb called clonotypes with MiXCR, one entry per CDR3 protein. The data contain 53,000 or so distinct CDR3 sequences, roughly 8.4% of them singletons. As to time point: longitudinal time-point 3. Healthy controls comprised blood bank volunteers in Maryland, USA. Preparation of the unsorted libraries drew on 2 million PBMCs stored at -80 C. This entry comes from a study of neurological immune-mediated disorders. General study findings and limits: The greatest TCR clonal expansion occurred in HTLV-1-associated myelopathy and the least in multiple sclerosis, which fell below healthy controls.

Germline CDR1 is SQVTM and CDR2 is ANQGSEA. The CDR3 extends over 12 amino acids. Trimming left V 4 bases short and J 2 bases short, with 9 bases between. The sequenced sample consisted of PBMCs. The TCR sequence derives from a middle-aged woman in good health. The chain has TRBV29-1 and TRBJ2-7; a weak D match, TRBD1 (6 bases). In DNA, the CDR3 is TGCAGCGTTGGGGGGCAGGCCTACGAGCAGTACTTC. Translation: CSVGGQAYEQYF.